The subject of this entry is one T cell receptor beta chain. Its specificity is unknown. The sample belongs to a study of T cell responses to AZD1222 COVID-19 vaccine. Study outcomes and limitations: Only six or seven AZD1222 recipients were seropositive at baseline.

Germline V gene data show CDR1 as MDHEN and CDR2 as SYDVKM. The ends were cut back, 4 bases at V and 2 bases at J, with 8 bases in the middle. CDR3 size: 13 residues. Some clones are missing from TCRdb's copy, which holds only in-frame ones; the method was immunoSEQ multiplex PCR. The sample comprises about 60,000 clones, about 90% of which are singletons, and 6.3% rests with the top ten. Specimen: peripheral blood, collected 28 days after the second dose of the MenACWY control vaccine. The receptor's source is an adult who received the MenACWY meningococcal vaccine as a control. The V gene is TRBV28, the J gene TRBJ1-2; D is uncertain. The CDR3 region is CASSSMGNYGYTF. The CDR3, as DNA: TGTGCCAGCAGTTCAATGGGGAACTATGGCTACACCTTC.